The sequence of this TCR beta chain was determined in a study of beta chain features in type 1 diabetes. This clone has a handful of counts. The antigen remains undetermined. The V gene's germline CDR1 is SGHNT and CDR2 YYREEE (reference sequence). J was trimmed by 8 bases and V by 6 bases; bases with no gene match: 3. The CDR3 is made up of 13 amino acids. Study observations and caveats: cDNA-based reads could over-represent cells with high TCR expression. All four CD4+ subsets from Type 1 diabetes patients carried moderately but significantly shorter TCRB CDR3s.

The authors reverse transcribed all of the isolated RNA, so sequencing captured expressed TCRB transcripts. The table came from immunoSEQ multiplex PCR; TCRdb's copy has only in-frame clones and leaves some out. This sample yields approximately 150,000 clones, of which approximately 10% are seen a single time; roughly 0.75% belongs to the top ten. Sequences were obtained from central memory CD4+ T cells from blood. This clonotype was sampled from a man under 40 with type 1 diabetes. This rearrangement joins TRBV5-4 to TRBJ2-2; the match to TRBD2 covers 11 bases. CDR3 nucleotide sequence: TGTGCCAGCACACTAGCGGGGGTGGGGGAGCTGTTTTTT. Amino acid sequence: CASTLAGVGELFF.